The sequence of this TCR beta chain was determined in a study of blood T cell repertoires in COVID-19. Across the whole study: Samples representing acute and convalescent COVID-19 were sourced from the United States, Italy and Spain. The cDNA or gDNA used as material had been derived from T cells, B-cell-depleted T cells, or PBMCs.

CDR3 length: 14 amino acids. Germline-derived CDR1 and CDR2 are SGHRS and YFSETQ. V was shortened by 4 bases and J by 2 bases, with 13 bases between the two germline ends. Source study methods: Amplification with reference gene primers provided the estimates of nucleated cell counts. Here immunoSEQ multiplex PCR was the method, and the copy in TCRdb shows in-frame clones only, minus some. From that table come the V and J calls and clone size; the DNA was used to work out D and trimming. Among tens of thousands of clones listed, around nine tenths were seen once. This sequence was found in a human donor with active COVID-19. The donor label of this sample is uncertain. The sequenced material came from peripheral blood. This rearrangement joins TRBV5-1 to TRBJ2-7, with no clear D. The CDR3 reads CASSPTRLTYEQYF. For the CDR3, the DNA is TGCGCCAGCAGCCCGACGAGGTTAACCTACGAGCAGTACTTC.